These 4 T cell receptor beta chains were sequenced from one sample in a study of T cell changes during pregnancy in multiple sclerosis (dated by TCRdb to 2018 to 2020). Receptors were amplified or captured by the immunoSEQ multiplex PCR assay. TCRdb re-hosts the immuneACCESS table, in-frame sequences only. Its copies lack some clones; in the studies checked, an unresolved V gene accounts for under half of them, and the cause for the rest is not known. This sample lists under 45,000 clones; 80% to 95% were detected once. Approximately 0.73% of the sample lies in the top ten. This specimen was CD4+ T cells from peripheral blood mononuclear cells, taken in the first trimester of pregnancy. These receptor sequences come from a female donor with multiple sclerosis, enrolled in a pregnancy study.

The CDR3 DNA sequence: TGTGCCAGCACACAGGGTGCTGTCAGCTCCTACGAGCAGTACTTC. It specifies CASTQGAVSSYEQYF. V is TRBV25-1 and J is TRBJ2-7; D may be TRBD1 (6 bases). CDR1 is MGHDK and CDR2 is SYGVNS in the germline V gene. This CDR3 region has 15 residues. V lost 7 bases and J 0 bases, leaving 16 bases between the germline ends.

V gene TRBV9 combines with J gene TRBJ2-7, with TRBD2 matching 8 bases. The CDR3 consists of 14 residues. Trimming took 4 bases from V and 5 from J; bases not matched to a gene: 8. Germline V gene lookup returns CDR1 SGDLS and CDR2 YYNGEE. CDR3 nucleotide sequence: TGTGCCAGCAGCACTCGGGCGCGGGGGGACGAGCAGTACTTC. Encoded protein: CASSTRARGDEQYF.

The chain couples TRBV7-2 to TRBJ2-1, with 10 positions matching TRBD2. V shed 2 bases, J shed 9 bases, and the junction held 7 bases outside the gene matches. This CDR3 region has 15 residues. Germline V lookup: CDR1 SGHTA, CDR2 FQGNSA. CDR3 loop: CASSLRRAGGGEQFF. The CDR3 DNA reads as TGTGCCAGCAGCTTAAGGCGAGCGGGAGGGGGTGAGCAGTTCTTC.

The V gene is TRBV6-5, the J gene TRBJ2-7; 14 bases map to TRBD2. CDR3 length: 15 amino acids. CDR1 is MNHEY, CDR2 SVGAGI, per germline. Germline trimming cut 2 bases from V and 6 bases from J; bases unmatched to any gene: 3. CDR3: CASSYRGLAGGEQYF. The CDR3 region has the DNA TGTGCCAGCAGTTACCGCGGACTAGCGGGAGGCGAGCAGTACTTC.